This T cell receptor (beta chain) was recorded in a study of T-cell memory formation after mild COVID-19 (dated by TCRdb to about 2021). With respect to the entire study: TCR sequence clusters from the two donors were largely donor specific. In two donors, T-cell clones that expanded and contracted after mild COVID-19 were followed by sequencing TCRalpha and TCRbeta repertoires longitudinally. The cohort was made up of two young adult volunteers, one female and one male, who were previously healthy.

Instrument on record: Illumina NovaSeq 6000. TCRalpha and TCRbeta cDNA libraries were built by 5'RACE with constant-segment primers, adding sample barcodes and unique molecular identifiers. RNA was extracted from every sample with Trizol reagent. Library amplification was performed in two PCR steps, and a second sample barcode and Illumina TruSeq adapters were introduced in the second step. Sequencing of the libraries was done on an Illumina NovaSeq, producing 2 x 150 bp paired-end reads. As for the original processing: The reads were demultiplexed and collapsed into UMI-guided consensus sequences using migec v1.2.7. Using mixcr v2.1.11, the UMI consensuses were aligned to TRA and TRB V and J templates and assembled into clonotypes. A clonotype was counted as expanded or contracted only if both edgeR and NoisET called the change significant, with noise models trained on biological replicates. For edgeR calls, the thresholds were a false discovery rate-adjusted p below 0.01 and a log2 fold-change of 1. As an exploratory analysis of dynamics, max-normalized trajectories of the 1000 most abundant clonotypes were examined with PCA combined with hierarchical clustering. Each responding clone was given a CD4 or CD8 phenotype based on the CD4+ and CD8+ repertoires, which had been sequenced separately. The public reads were reanalyzed by TCRdb: fastp trimming at Q25, MiXCR alignment, in-frame beta chains only. Each entry is one CDR3 protein sequence, shown with its most common DNA and genes. None of the V and J calls come from the authors' own analysis; TCRdb made them. The table for this sample lists about 430,000 distinct CDR3 sequences; 20% to 25% of them were counted only once. Around 9% of the sample is taken by the ten largest.

CDR1 and CDR2 are read off the germline V gene (reference sequence) as SGHKS and YYEKEE. V is reduced by 3 bases and J by 7 bases, leaving a spacing of 7 bases between them. The CDR3 runs 11 amino acids, cysteine and phenylalanine included. Here the CDR3 DNA is all that survives: 33 bases in frame from base 1. Ficoll-Paque density gradient centrifugation was the method used to isolate PBMCs. Points on this clonotype: Its recognized antigen is unknown. No per-base quality is available; no much larger clone lies one base away.

The research as a whole found: Clones that contracted from day 15 to 85 showed balanced CD4/CD8 phenotypes, whereas a second wave of clones that expanded from day 15 to 37 leaned towards CD4+. Some responding clones were detected in pre-infection memory, suggesting pre-existing cross-reactive memory T cells joined the SARS-CoV-2 response. The study included only a couple of mild cases, and larger cohorts that include severe cases with pre-infection samples were judged to be necessary. Contracting CD4+ clones appeared mostly in the CM and EM memory subsets, whereas CD8+ clones were enriched in EMRA. SARS-CoV-2 specificity was not confirmed for the second-wave clones peaking on day 37.

Recombination joined TRBV5-5 with TRBJ2-5; the D gene is not confidently resolved. The receptor was isolated from an adult woman who had mild COVID-19 (a few samples of this study predate the infection). The sample titles of this study are shuffled in the database, so cell type and time point are left out; the donor was told from shared clones. The material sequenced was PBMCs or a T cell subset sorted from them (not recorded which). Here the CDR3 is given as CASSSPATQYF. The nucleotide sequence reads TGTGCCAGCAGCTCCCCCGCGACCCAGTACTTC.